The source of this TCR beta chain is a study of blood T cell repertoires in COVID-19. The germline V gene encodes CDR1 LGHNT and CDR2 FRNRAP. J lost 4 bases, V lost 2 bases, and 7 bases had no gene match. The CDR3 totals 16 residues. Repertoires were generated with immunoSEQ multiplex PCR, while TCRdb's copy carries only in-frame clones and drops some. This sample has roughly 350,000 clones; approximately 89% occur once, and the top ten carry about 10%. J is TRBJ2-1 and V is TRBV12-5; TRBD2 matches 8 bases. The sequence came from a woman in her twenties or thirties with COVID-19, enrolled during active disease. The sample consisted of peripheral blood. CDR3 sequence reads: CASGLLGRAVYNEQFF. CDR3 DNA sequence: TGTGCTAGTGGTTTGCTCGGGAGGGCTGTATACAATGAGCAGTTCTTC.